This T cell receptor (beta chain) was sequenced in a study of beta chain features in type 1 diabetes. Study information: Summed over all samples, the examined sorted cells came to roughly 110,000,000. Study results and caveats: Researchers reported that naive, central memory and Treg TCRB repertoires appeared more similar in patients than in healthy donors. When Type 1 diabetes patients were examined, their TCRB CDR3s proved moderately but significantly shorter in all four CD4+ subsets. VDJ junctions from type 1 diabetes patients carried fewer insertions and larger deletions.

This CDR3 spans 15 amino acids. The ends were cut back, 5 bases at V and 0 bases at J, with 10 bases in the middle. Germline loops: CDR1 MDHEN, CDR2 SYDVKM. About this clone: The antigen is not known.

Central memory, naive, regulatory and stem cell-like memory CD4+ cells were sorted by CD45RO/CCR7/CD25/CD127/CD95/CD27. The authors reverse transcribed all of the isolated RNA, so sequencing captured expressed TCRB transcripts. This table comes from immunoSEQ multiplex PCR, and its TCRdb copy is limited to in-frame clones, with some not included. The data show about 260,000 clones, with roughly a quarter seen just once and about 0.011% held by the top ten. The sequence came from a woman in her twenties or thirties with type 1 diabetes. Material for sequencing was naive CD4+ T cells from blood. The chain joins TRBV28 to TRBJ2-2; D call uncertain. This CDR3 reads CASSPVAANTGELFF. DNA of the CDR3: TGTGCCAGCAGTCCCGTAGCCGCGAACACCGGGGAGCTGTTTTTT.